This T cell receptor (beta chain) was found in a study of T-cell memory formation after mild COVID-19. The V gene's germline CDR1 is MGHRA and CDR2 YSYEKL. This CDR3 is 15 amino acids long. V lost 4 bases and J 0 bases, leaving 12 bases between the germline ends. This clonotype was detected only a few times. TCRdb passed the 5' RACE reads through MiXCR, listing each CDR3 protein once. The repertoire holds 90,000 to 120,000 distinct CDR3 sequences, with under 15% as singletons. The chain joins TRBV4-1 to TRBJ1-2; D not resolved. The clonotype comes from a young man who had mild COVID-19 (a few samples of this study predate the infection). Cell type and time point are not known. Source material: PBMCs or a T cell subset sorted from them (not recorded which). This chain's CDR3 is CASSRTVDTNYGYTF. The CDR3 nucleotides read TGCGCCAGCAGCCGTACAGTGGATACTAACTATGGCTACACCTTC.